This TCR beta chain was identified during a study of cytomegalovirus exposure and HLA in healthy donors (dated by TCRdb to about 2017). In terms of the full investigation: An earlier analysis of roughly 500 of the donors reported 276 Gb of sequence data and 90 million to 120 million unique TCR beta sequences obtained from 180 million or so T cells. HLA typing included class I and class II loci at four-digit resolution. The number of typed donors differed by locus: about 620-640 for A, B, C, DRB1 and DQB1; about 520 for DQA1; approximately 600 for DPA1; and 450 to 480 for DPB1. Across 398 genotyped donors of the cohort, an average of roughly 250,000 unique TCR beta nucleotide sequences per donor were sequenced, and roughly 20% of those sequences were non-productive. The study used immunosequencing to profile the T cell repertoires of more than 650 subjects and linked those repertoires to cytomegalovirus serostatus. A later genetic analysis used genome-wide SNP genotypes for about 65% of the 666 donors, treating that subset as a discovery cohort. About 5 DR-DQ haplotypes were handled as single units for association and clustering, since linkage in the cohort was strong. A later analysis re-examined previously published TCR beta repertoires from roughly 650 donors and added high-resolution HLA genotyping to investigate patterns of TCR occurrence. Donor age, sex, ethnicity and CMV serostatus were compiled together with the repertoire data. Along with the roughly 670-subject first cohort, a separate validation cohort of over a hundred different subjects was used. Rather than using new phenotypic data, the later analysis identified candidate immune exposures from TCR beta sequences and from how often those sequences occurred across donors. Roughly 310 gigabases of sequencing data and approximately 85 million unique TCR sequences were included in an early release covering 500 to 750 HLA-typed donors. Every discovery cohort repertoire had been produced on one sequencing platform. The study combined high-throughput TCR immunosequencing, statistical association of individual TCRs with disease status, and machine learning to predict cytomegalovirus infection status. The aim of the study was to test whether cataloging public T cell receptors could identify signatures of past pathogen exposure. In an earlier analysis of 550 to 700 of the donors, high-throughput TCR beta sequencing was used to judge whether each TCR beta V gene segment behaved as functional or pseudogenic. Of the 398 genotyped donors, about 80% fell in the genetic ancestry cluster associated with self-reported Caucasian donors.

General study outcomes and caveats: The sequencing pipeline was judged likely to have produced a cluster of highly shared sequence variants as a technical artifact. According to a later analysis, TCR association rates differed among HLA loci, with DRB1 alleles showing the most associated TCRs and HLA-C alleles showing the fewest. A further reported finding was that TCR beta sequences accurately predicted the HLA-A and HLA-B alleles for most subjects in the first cohort. A few of the identified cytomegalovirus-associated TCR beta chains were confirmed in vitro to be specific for cytomegalovirus antigens. A later genetic analysis associated a missense DCLRE1C variant with V-gene and J-gene trimming of TCR beta chains, and an independent cohort replicated the association. The cohort was sequenced for TCR beta chains only, and without alpha or paired-chain data the features that could be detected were limited. According to a later analysis, parvovirus B19, influenza, CMV and Epstein-Barr virus appeared linked to several top co-occurrence clusters. Linkage disequilibrium might explain the correlated functional status among segregating V segments, but an unknown experimental factor could not be ruled out. A total of about 150 TCR beta chains were listed by the study as associated with cytomegalovirus. A later analysis found that most CMV-associated TCR beta chains appeared HLA-restricted, with HLA associations seemingly driven largely by CMV exposure. Specific HLA alleles were associated with 16,951 TCR beta sequences at a false discovery rate of 0.05 in a later analysis. The only immune exposure information available for the cohort was CMV serostatus. A later analysis found that HLA-associated TCR beta chains were more clonally expanded and had lower generation probabilities than equally common non-associated chains. The presence/absence analyses assumed that sequencing depth was roughly uniform across donors, and that assumption may not be true. Most TCR sequences were observed very rarely across donors, whereas some public TCRs were present in many individuals. When HLA alleles, especially DR and DQ, strongly co-occurred, TCR associations were difficult to assign to individual alleles. Approximately 16 rarely observed V segments, including chromosome 9 orphons, were excluded from the earlier analysis of several hundred of the donors because counts were too low. The 87-base-pair reads could not distinguish some IMGT-functional V segments, including TRBV6-2 and TRBV6-3, so those segments were excluded. In a later genetic analysis, fewer N-insertions in productive TCRs were reported among donors in an Asian-associated ancestry cluster than the approximately 670-donor mean. In both the original and validation cohorts, the classifier was reported to diagnose cytomegalovirus status with high specificity and sensitivity. In an earlier analysis of about 600 of the donors, most TCR beta V segments appeared in productive rearrangements about 87% or about 30% of the time, broadly matching IMGT annotations. Because some donors lacked HLA typing at each locus, the association tests relied only on the typed subset. The authors suggested that the approach could potentially be generalized to other disease states and immunological phenotypes.

Receptor libraries were prepared by the immunoSEQ multiplex PCR assay. For the multiplex PCR, a mixture combining 60 forward primers for TCR Vbeta segments and 13 reverse primers for TCR Jbeta segments was used. A multiplex PCR assay on genomic DNA amplified the CDR3 region of rearranged TCR beta genes. The Illumina HiSeq System was used to sequence the amplified TCR beta libraries as 87-base-pair reads. The paper's data handling went like this. In a later analysis, about 80 million unique TCR beta chains were counted across the roughly 670 repertoires, and roughly 11 million of these chains were shared by at least two donors. A nearest-neighbor algorithm error-corrected the raw reads and collapsed the reads into unique sequences, merging closely related sequences to remove PCR and sequencing errors. V, D and J gene segments were assigned by aligning CDR3 sequences to IMGT reference sequences. For a sequence to be retained, at least a six-nucleotide match to both a V gene segment and a J gene segment was required. Rearrangements were classified as productive when the CDR3 lacked stop codons and remained in frame with V and J, and all other rearrangements were classified as non-productive. CDR3 was defined according to IMGT convention as the region running from the second conserved V-encoded cysteine to the conserved J-encoded phenylalanine. The earlier analysis of 587 of the donors excluded sequences that lacked an unambiguous match to a single V gene segment. In an earlier analysis of approximately 550 of the donors, V segments were called functional above 56.7% productive rearrangements and were called segregating when the between-donor standard deviation exceeded 5%. To diagnose cytomegalovirus status from the catalog of TCR beta chain sequences, a statistical classification framework was built. A later analysis assigned V and J genes by comparing TCR nucleotide sequences with IMGT/GENE-DB human TR gene sequences. The TCRdist pipeline was used in a later analysis to assign CDR3 sequences and most-parsimonious VDJ recombination scenarios. In a later analysis, each TCR beta chain was defined by its CDR3 amino acid sequence together with its V-gene family, and reads without a unique V-gene family were excluded. As a way to deal with suspected cross-contamination and a sequencing artifact, a later analysis dropped 500 to 700 nucleotide sequences that were highly shared and had low generation probability. In a later analysis, a clonal expansion index was calculated for each public chain from normalized within-repertoire ranks of inferred template counts. In a later analysis, generation probabilities were computed with a VDJ recombination model fitted to out-of-frame rearrangements, and the resulting probabilities were checked against IGoR. Hypergeometric tests were used in a later analysis to score TCR-TCR, TCR-HLA and TCR-CMV co-occurrence, with a repertoire-size bias correction applied to the TCR pairs. A later analysis estimated false discovery rates by permuting HLA or CMV assignments 20 times. In a later analysis, co-occurring TCRs were grouped using DBSCAN, with TCRdist sequence similarity added in when clustering inside HLA-allele-positive subsets. For co-occurrence clustering, repertoires with fewer than 30,000 or more than 120,000 public chains were excluded, along with five or six repertoires with anomalous nucleotide sharing. The source is immuneACCESS, and TCRdb retained only in-frame sequences with V and J called. Part of the clones is not carried over; for the studies checked, unresolved V genes explain less than half of this, and the remainder is unexplained. V and J calls and clone size come straight from that table; D and trimming were deduced from the DNA. The sample records about 120,000 clones, roughly four fifths of which are singletons. About 1.6% of the sample goes to the ten largest clones.

The CDR3 runs 20 residues from the cysteine to the phenylalanine. Left in the record is the CDR3 DNA by itself, 60 bases read in frame from the first base. From a lookup of the germline V gene, CDR1 and CDR2 are SNHLY and FYNNEI. Ends trimmed: V by 5 bases, J by 2 bases; bases unmatched to a gene: 23. The cohort consisted of 670 or so healthy bone marrow donors. At the time of sampling, every cohort member was nominally healthy, though immune exposures that went unrecorded were likely present. The donor tested CMV seronegative and was one of the 352 seronegative cohort members. Each donor provided a peripheral blood sample, and peripheral blood mononuclear cells were used for TCR beta sequencing. Genomic DNA extraction from the blood cell samples was performed with the Qiagen DNeasy Blood Extraction Kit. Turning to this clone: Its antigen remains undetermined. No clone much larger than this one lies a single base away; base qualities are absent.

The chain links TRBV2 with TRBJ1-1, with 7 bases in between that match TRBD1. This receptor was identified in a woman younger than 35 in good health and CMV-seronegative. The sample consisted of PBMCs. The sequenced DNA is TGTGCCAGCAGTACGCTCGCCGACAGGGCCGGCATCCGAGTAAACACTGAAGCTTTCTTT. Its coded protein is CASSTLADRAGIRVNTEAFF.